This TCR beta chain was identified in a study of T cells in Graves' hyperthyroidism and ophthalmopathy (dated by TCRdb to about 2019). About the study as a whole: Peripheral blood samples were taken at the time of initial diagnosis, prior to any treatment. To identify distinguishing TCR V-J signatures, a discovery cohort of about a hundred patients was used, comprising 40 to 45 with Graves' ophthalmopathy and 57 with stable Graves' hyperthyroidism. Whether ophthalmopathy could be predicted prospectively was tested in an independent validation cohort made up of roughly 19 hyperthyroidism patients plus 17 patients who later progressed to ophthalmopathy. The 100 or so discovery patients were divided at random into training and test sets in a 7:3 ratio. In addition, the study compared T-cell repertoires in thyroid tissue and in blood from several Graves' hyperthyroidism patients. After sampling, hyperthyroidism patients received methimazole starting at 30 mg daily, and ophthalmopathy patients received high-dose intravenous methylprednisolone. According to the paper, TCR Vbeta CDR3 sequencing was carried out on 135 peripheral blood samples, which came from 40 to 45 ophthalmopathy, 70 to 80 hyperthyroidism and approximately 17 progressor patients. Overall study results and their limits: No statistical method was used to fix the sample size in advance, and group allocation was not hidden from the investigators. In cross-validation, a model built on a 13 V-J signature told ophthalmopathy apart from stable hyperthyroidism with 87.88% sensitivity and roughly 83% specificity, and in testing the same model reached 80%/75%. Most expanded thyroid clonotypes (frequency above 0.001) were also detected in blood, suggesting blood repertoires may reflect thyroid immune responses. In validation, progression to ophthalmopathy was predicted by the model with 70% to 71% sensitivity and 72.22% specificity, a median of roughly 6.4 months before onset.

The TCR beta CDR3 regions were amplified from the RNA transcripts. For the first round of RT-PCR on the TCR CDR3, the HTBI primer set was used together with the Qiagen OneStep RT-PCR kit. The libraries were constructed in a second round of multiplex PCR and then size-selected and purified. The libraries were sequenced on an Illumina HiSeq2000 using paired-end 100 bp reads. Processing in the source paper ran as follows. Raw data were processed with SOAPnuke, discarding reads with adapters, uncalled bases, mean Phred below 15, or no exact constant-primer or identifier match. High-quality paired reads were merged with COPE v1.2.5, and unique nucleotide sequences were defined as clonotypes. Clonotypes were aligned to IMGT TRBV, TRBD and TRBJ reference segments using MiTCR v1.1. The analysis was restricted to V-J combinations with a frequency above 0.0001, which together covered roughly 99% of the repertoires. A TCS score was defined as the ratio of F50 (clonal expansion) to E x V (chaos), with BLOSUM62-based TCRdist applied between CDR3 peptides within each V-J. Welch's t-statistics and random forest reduced just over 500 V-J features to about 12, which were used in a naive Bayes classifier (R e1071). The similarity between thyroid and blood repertoires was quantified using the Morisita-Horn index. TCRdb reprocessed the public reads (quality trimming at Q25 with fastp, clone calling with MiXCR) and kept in-frame beta chains. All rows with the same CDR3 protein become a single entry with the most common DNA and genes. TCRdb's processing, not the authors' own work, is the source of the V and J calls. The sample table shows roughly 840,000 distinct CDR3 sequences, and over 35% are seen once. The ten biggest clones cover 7.5% to 9.5% of the sample.

The junction shows trimming of 7 bases on V and 4 bases on J, plus 13 bases between the germline ends. From the cysteine up to the phenylalanine, the CDR3 has a length of 13 residues. The retained sequence is limited to the CDR3, 39 bases, with the frame set at the first base. Stable Graves' hyperthyroidism was defined as the absence of progression to ophthalmopathy over 18 months of follow-up. Hyperthyroidism patients were aged 18 to 65 years and newly diagnosed, with disease duration of less than 2 months. The study excluded patients with uncontrolled infections, other autoimmune diseases, pregnancy or lactation. Diagnoses relied on clinical symptoms, serum thyroxine and TRAb, thyroid ultrasound and orbital computed tomography. Ficoll-Paque density gradient centrifugation was used to isolate PBMCs from around 9.1 ml of fresh peripheral blood. Trizol reagent was used to extract total RNA, and RNA quality was then checked on an Agilent 2100 Bioanalyzer.

This clonotype showed up just a few times. There is no known antigen for this receptor. Base qualities are not at hand, and no much larger clone is one base apart. The sequenced sample was blood. The clonotype originates from a man aged 18 to 35 with Graves' hyperthyroidism. Here the chain combines TRBV12-3 or TRBV12-4 and TRBJ1-1; perhaps TRBD1 is the D gene, with 5 bases matching. The DNA is as follows: TGTGCCAGCATTGCTCGACAGTCCACTGAAGCTTTCTTT. Translation gives CASIARQSTEAFF.